This T cell receptor (beta chain) was recovered during a study of T cell changes during pregnancy in multiple sclerosis. This clone was detected only a few times. The data were produced by immunoSEQ multiplex PCR, yet TCRdb's version contains in-frame clones alone and is incomplete. The data hold about 40,000 clones, with roughly 94% observed a single time. The source of this sequence is a female donor with multiple sclerosis, enrolled in a pregnancy study. The sample in question was peripheral blood, obtained in the third trimester of pregnancy.

CDR3 sequence: CASSLAGTHNEQFF. CDR3 nucleotide sequence: TGTGCCAGCAGTCTAGCGGGAACCCACAATGAGCAGTTCTTC. The chain combines TRBV6-4 with TRBJ2-1; 9 bases match TRBD2. The germline V gene encodes CDR1 MRHNA and CDR2 SNTAGT. CDR3 size: 14 residues. J lost 5 bases, V lost 5 bases, and 4 bases had no gene match.